These 29 T cell receptor beta chains were all obtained from the same sample, sequenced in a study of control samples from healthy donors and cancer patients. Clones were read by immunoSEQ multiplex PCR, and TCRdb kept only the in-frame ones, dropping some. Of 70,000 to 85,000 clones in the sample, around 80% were seen once. The sequenced sample was PBMCs. These receptors originate from a man between 60 and 70 years old with head and neck cancer.

The rearrangement links TRBV19 to TRBJ2-1; D is uncertain. The CDR3 extends over 13 amino acids. Germline CDR1 and CDR2: LNHDA and SQIVND (reference sequence). Between the trimmed V and J ends, which lost 6 bases and 0 bases, there was a span of 6 bases. The CDR3 bases are TGTGCCAGTAGGGCTAGCTCCTACAATGAGCAGTTCTTC. Translation gives CASRASSYNEQFF.

CDR3 in DNA: TGTGCCAGCAGCCCTAGCGGGTATCCAGGTACGCAGTATTTT. Translation gives CASSPSGYPGTQYF. The rearrangement uses TRBV28 and TRBJ2-3, with 8 bases matching TRBD2. Looked up from germline, CDR1 is MDHEN and CDR2 is SYDVKM. CDR3 length: 14 residues. V lost 6 bases to trimming and J lost 8 bases; unmatched junction nucleotides: 10.

The chain has TRBV25-1 and TRBJ2-4, with D possibly being TRBD2 (5 bases). The CDR3 spans 12 residues. The V gene's germline CDR1 is MGHDK and CDR2 SYGVNS. The V end lost 4 bases, the J end lost 10 bases, and 11 bases lay between the germline ends. The CDR3: CASSGYGNIQYF. The DNA for the CDR3 is TGTGCCAGCAGTGGCTACGGGAATATTCAGTACTTC.

This rearrangement joins TRBV3-1 (or the pseudogene TRBV3-2) to TRBJ2-1, with a tentative D call TRBD2 (6 bases). Trimming shortened V by 6 bases and J by 0 bases, and 18 bases separated the two germline ends. CDR1 is LGHDT, CDR2 YNNKEL, per germline (reference sequence). The CDR3 runs 17 residues. The CDR3 DNA follows: TGTGCCAGCAGACACACCGGGAGCCCGAGCTCCTACAATGAGCAGTTCTTC. This gives the protein CASRHTGSPSSYNEQFF.

J is TRBJ1-2 and V is TRBV5-1, with 10 bases aligning to TRBD1. The CDR3 is 12 residues long. Trimming cost V 4 bases and J 12 bases; bases outside gene matches: 6. Germline CDR1 is SGHRS and CDR2 is YFSETQ. CDR3 nucleotide sequence: TGCGCCAGCAGCCACACGGGACAGGGGAACACCTTC. Translating gives CASSHTGQGNTF.

The chain combines TRBV7-9 with TRBJ2-1; 13 nucleotides line up with TRBD2. V trimming: 5 bases; J trimming: 9 bases; junction bases outside the gene matches: 7. Germline lookup yields CDR1 SEHNR and CDR2 FQNEAQ (reference sequence). The CDR3 runs 15 residues. This chain's CDR3 is CASSPGLAGVIEQFF. CDR3 DNA sequence: TGTGCCAGCAGCCCTGGACTAGCGGGAGTAATTGAGCAGTTCTTC.

The V and J genes are TRBV19 and TRBJ2-7, with 11 bases identical to TRBD2. The CDR3 extends over 15 amino acids. After removal of 7 bases from V and 5 bases from J, the junction contained 10 bases not matched to a gene. Germline lookup yields CDR1 LNHDA and CDR2 SQIVND (reference sequence). The CDR3 DNA reads TGTGCCAGTATGCCCTTAGCGGGAGGGCGAGACGAGCAGTACTTC. This codes for CASMPLAGGRDEQYF. Full variable domain (missing parts from reference TRBV19 and TRBJ2-7): DGGITQSPKYLFRKEGQNVTLSCEQNLNHDAMYWYRQDPGQGLRLIYYSQIVNDFQKGDIAEGYSVSREKKESFPLTVTSAQKNPTAFYLCASMPLAGGRDEQYFGPGTRLTVT.

This chain connects TRBV11-2 to TRBJ2-1, with unresolved D. Germline V CDR1 and CDR2: SGHAT, FQNNGV. Deletions cut 3 bases from V and 0 bases from J, with 9 bases between. The CDR3 sequence is 15 residues long. CDR3 loop: CASSFVYRSYNEQFF. The CDR3 DNA is TGTGCCAGCAGCTTTGTGTACCGCTCCTACAATGAGCAGTTCTTC.

J is TRBJ1-6 and V is TRBV2; the D gene is possibly TRBD1 (5 bases). CDR1 and CDR2 (germline): SNHLY, FYNNEI. This CDR3 is 11 amino acids long. V lost 4 bases and J 10 bases, leaving 5 bases between the germline ends. The CDR3 here is CASSGGSPLHF. CDR3 sequence (DNA): TGTGCCAGCAGTGGGGGGTCACCCCTCCACTTT.

The chain has TRBV27 and TRBJ2-1; possibly TRBD1 or TRBD2 for D (5 bases each). CDR1 MNHEY and CDR2 SMNVEV come from the germline V gene (reference sequence). With 1 base removed from V and 0 bases from J, the gap between germline ends came to 10 bases. The CDR3 contains 16 residues. CDR3 nucleotide sequence: TGTGCCAGCAGTTTATGGCAGGGAGTCTCCTACAATGAGCAGTTCTTC. This sequence encodes CASSLWQGVSYNEQFF.

J is TRBJ2-7 and V is TRBV27; 9 bases match TRBD2. Germline assignment: CDR1 MNHEY and CDR2 SMNVEV (reference sequence). The trim removed 6 bases at V and 1 base at J, leaving 7 bases unmatched. The CDR3 has 15 amino acids. The CDR3 region is CASRAGLASSYEQYF. The CDR3 DNA follows: TGTGCCAGCAGGGCTGGACTAGCGAGTTCCTACGAGCAGTACTTC.

CDR3 sequence reads: CASSLEGHGYYGYTF. For the CDR3, the DNA is TGTGCCAGCAGCTTAGAGGGGCACGGATACTATGGCTACACCTTC. The chain recombines TRBV7-8 with TRBJ1-2; D possibly corresponds to TRBD1 (5 bases). The germline V gene encodes CDR1 SGHVS and CDR2 FQNEAQ. CDR3 length: 15 amino acids. The V and J ends lost 1 base and 3 bases respectively, with 12 bases between them.

The rearrangement joins TRBV19 to TRBJ2-7; D may be TRBD1 (5 bases). Trimming shortened V by 3 bases and J by 2 bases, and 14 bases separated the two germline ends. The CDR3 is 15 amino acids. Germline loops: CDR1 LNHDA, CDR2 SQIVND (reference sequence). The CDR3 nucleotides are TGTGCCAGTAGTATCGCCTCAGGCAGGGCCTACGAGCAGTACTTC. Translation gives CASSIASGRAYEQYF.

The chain combines TRBV18 with TRBJ1-4; D possibly corresponds to TRBD1 (6 bases). In germline, CDR1 is KGHSH, CDR2 LQKENI. Trimming took 1 base from V and 2 from J, leaving 11 bases between them. The CDR3 length is 16 residues. This CDR3 is CASSPQGGVTNEKLFF. DNA of the CDR3: TGTGCCAGCTCACCACAGGGGGGTGTGACTAATGAAAAACTGTTTTTT.

The chain joins TRBV9 to TRBJ2-1, with D hard to call. The CDR3 covers 12 residues. CDR1 is SGDLS and CDR2 is YYNGEE in the germline V gene. With 0 bases removed from V and 12 bases from J, the gap between germline ends came to 10 bases. The CDR3 DNA reads TGTGCCAGCAGCGTAGTGGGCGGTGGGCAGTTCTTC. As protein: CASSVVGGGQFF.

This chain connects TRBV19 to TRBJ2-1, with 8 bases identical to TRBD2. The CDR3 has 16 residues. V gave up 0 bases and J gave up 7 bases; unmatched junction bases: 8. CDR1 LNHDA and CDR2 SQIVND come from the germline V gene (reference sequence). Here the CDR3 DNA reads TGTGCCAGTAGTATAGATCGGAGCGGGAGTTTGAATGAGCAGTTCTTC. Encoded protein: CASSIDRSGSLNEQFF.

This chain connects TRBV9 to TRBJ2-3; a possible D gene is TRBD2 (5 bases). Germline V CDR1 and CDR2: SGDLS, YYNGEE. V gave up 1 base and J gave up 4 bases, with 13 bases separating them. The CDR3 is 15 amino acids. The CDR3 nucleotides are TGTGCCAGCAGCGTATTCAGTAGCGTCGCAGATACGCAGTATTTT. Translating gives CASSVFSSVADTQYF.

This sequence joins TRBV6-1 and TRBJ1-5; D call uncertain. The CDR3 has 15 residues. V shed 3 bases and J shed 4 bases, with 13 bases lying between them. Germline CDR1 MNHNS, CDR2 SASEGT. CDR3 in amino acids: CASSDGQVLNQPQHF. CDR3 nucleotides: TGTGCCAGCAGTGATGGGCAGGTCCTTAATCAGCCCCAGCATTTT.

The chain links TRBV4-2 to TRBJ1-6, with unresolved D. This CDR3 is 12 amino acids long. Germline values: CDR1 LGHNA, CDR2 YNFKEQ. Deletions cut 4 bases from V and 11 bases from J, with 9 bases between. The CDR3: CASSLPRAPLHF. CDR3 in DNA: TGTGCCAGCAGCCTCCCGAGGGCACCCCTCCACTTT.

V is TRBV9 and J is TRBJ1-5, with 7 bases aligning to TRBD1. J was trimmed by 1 base and V by 3 bases; bases with no gene match: 1. Germline CDR1 SGDLS, CDR2 YYNGEE. This CDR3 contains 14 residues. The CDR3 DNA follows: TGTGCCAGCAGCGGGGGACAGAGCAATCAGCCCCAGCATTTT. It yields the protein CASSGGQSNQPQHF.

This chain joins TRBV10-3 and TRBJ2-7; TRBD2 matches 8 bases. Germline CDR1 ENHRY, CDR2 SYGVKD. CDR3 length: 15 residues. Trimming removed 4 bases from V and 0 bases from J; junction bases left unmatched: 5. This CDR3 reads CAISAISGNSYEQYF. The CDR3 nucleotides read TGTGCCATCAGTGCGATTAGCGGGAACTCCTACGAGCAGTACTTC.

A single count supports this clone. The rearrangement joins TRBV7-2 to TRBJ1-2; the D is unclear. This CDR3 has 16 amino acids. Per the germline V gene, CDR1 is SGHTA and CDR2 is FQGNSA. Trimming took off 5 bases at V and 0 bases at J, with 16 bases between the two ends. CDR3 DNA sequence: TGTGCCAGCAGCCCTCGGACCGTCTCATCTAACTATGGCTACACCTTC. Translating gives CASSPRTVSSNYGYTF.

Only one count was recorded for this clone. The chain joins TRBV28 to TRBJ2-3, with 9 bases fitting TRBD1. The germline V gene has CDR1 MDHEN and CDR2 SYDVKM. There are 16 residues in the CDR3. With V trimmed by 2 bases and J by 0 bases, 3 bases remained unmatched. The DNA of the CDR3 is TGTGCCAGCAGTTTAGGGGACAGGGTTAGCACAGATACGCAGTATTTT. Amino acids: CASSLGDRVSTDTQYF.

V usage is TRBV3-1 (or the pseudogene TRBV3-2) and J usage is TRBJ2-1; 7 nucleotides line up with TRBD2. V shed 1 base, J shed 2 bases, and the junction held 5 bases outside the gene matches. The germline V gene has CDR1 LGHDT and CDR2 YNNKEL (reference sequence). There are 16 residues in the CDR3. The CDR3 loop is CASSQVGGRAYNEQFF. In nucleotides, the CDR3 is TGTGCCAGCAGCCAAGTCGGAGGGAGGGCCTACAATGAGCAGTTCTTC.

The chain has TRBV27 and TRBJ2-3; tentative D call: TRBD2 (5 bases). CDR1 and CDR2 (germline): MNHEY, SMNVEV (reference sequence). The CDR3 runs to 15 residues. V was cut by 4 bases and J by 0 bases, with 11 bases left in between. The CDR3: CASSSDLLSTDTQYF. The CDR3 nucleotides read TGTGCCAGCAGTTCGGACTTGCTCAGCACAGATACGCAGTATTTT.

In this sample, this clone turned up a few times. This chain links TRBV19 with TRBJ2-7, with D maybe TRBD1 (5 bases). Germline V CDR1 and CDR2: LNHDA, SQIVND (reference sequence). There are 14 residues in the CDR3. V shed 6 bases and J shed 2 bases, with 14 bases lying between them. In DNA, the CDR3 is TGTGCCAGTAGGCTAGGGGCTAATACCTACGAGCAGTACTTC. It specifies CASRLGANTYEQYF.

The CDR3: CASSVNPRVGDGYTF. CDR3 coding DNA: TGCGCCAGCAGCGTTAACCCCAGGGTGGGGGATGGCTACACCTTC. This sequence joins TRBV5-1 and TRBJ1-2, with D perhaps matching TRBD1 (5 bases). There are 15 residues in the CDR3. The V and J ends lost 4 bases and 6 bases respectively, with 19 bases between them. CDR1 SGHRS and CDR2 YFSETQ come from the germline V gene.

The chain joins TRBV7-8 to TRBJ1-1, with D perhaps matching TRBD1 (5 bases). This CDR3 has 14 amino acids. Germline V lookup: CDR1 SGHVS, CDR2 FQNEAQ. Trimming cost V 5 bases and J 1 base, with 11 bases left between them. The CDR3 sequence: CASSATDTNTEAFF. CDR3 DNA: TGTGCCAGCAGCGCCACGGACACGAACACTGAAGCTTTCTTT.

The chain has TRBV7-9 and TRBJ2-1; TRBD2 matches 10 bases. With 5 bases clipped from V and 4 bases from J, the junction kept 8 bases outside the gene matches. Germline assignment: CDR1 SEHNR and CDR2 FQNEAQ (reference sequence). The CDR3 consists of 16 residues. The CDR3 sequence is CASSPIAGGGYNEQFF. The CDR3 nucleotides read TGTGCCAGCAGCCCAATAGCGGGAGGAGGATACAATGAGCAGTTCTTC.